This T cell receptor (beta chain) was observed in a study of OX40 agonist ivuxolimab in advanced cancers. Study overall: Ivuxolimab, an agonist antibody against OX40 (CD134), was given to patients. One hepatocellular carcinoma and a couple of cutaneous melanoma patients partially responded.

At cycle 4 day 1, cycle 7 day 1, and baseline, blood was sampled. Between the trimmed V and J ends, which lost 4 bases and 6 bases, there was a span of 19 bases. The CDR3 is 15 residues long. Germline V gene lookup returns CDR1 SGHDT and CDR2 YYEEEE. Method: immunoSEQ multiplex PCR; TCRdb's copy keeps in-frame clones and lacks some. The sample carries tens of thousands of clones, roughly 85% recorded once. Regarding this clone: Its matching antigen is unknown.

Overall study findings and caveats: Among the least clonally expanded were partial responders at 0.1-3.0 mg/kg.

The TCR originated in an adult with an advanced solid tumor such as melanoma, head and neck, liver or kidney cancer. The sample was CD4+ or CD8+ T cells sorted from blood, taken in a trial of the OX40 agonist ivuxolimab. The chain is built from TRBV5-6 and TRBJ2-5; D is possibly TRBD1 or TRBD2 (7 bases each). The CDR3 reads CASSGLSGGEKTQYF. In DNA form, the CDR3 reads TGTGCCAGCAGCGGCCTATCAGGGGGGGAAAAGACCCAGTACTTC. The entire variable domain, with the rest obtained from reference TRBV5-6 and TRBJ2-5, is as follows: DAGVTQSPTHLIKTRGQQVTLRCSPKSGHDTVSWYQQALGQGPQFIFQYYEEEERQRGNFPDRFSGHQFPNYSSELNVNALLLGDSALYLCASSGLSGGEKTQYFGPGTRLLVL.